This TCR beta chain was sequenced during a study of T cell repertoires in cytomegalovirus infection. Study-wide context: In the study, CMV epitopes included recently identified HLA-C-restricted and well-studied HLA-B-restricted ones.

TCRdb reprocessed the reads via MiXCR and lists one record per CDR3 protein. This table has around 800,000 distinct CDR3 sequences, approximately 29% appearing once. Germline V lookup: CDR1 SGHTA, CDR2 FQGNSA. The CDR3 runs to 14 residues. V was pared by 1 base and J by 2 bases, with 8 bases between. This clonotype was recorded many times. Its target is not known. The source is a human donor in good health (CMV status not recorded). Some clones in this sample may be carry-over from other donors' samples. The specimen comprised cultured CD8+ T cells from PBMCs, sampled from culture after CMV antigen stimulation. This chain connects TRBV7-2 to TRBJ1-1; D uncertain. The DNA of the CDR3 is TGTGCCAGCAGCTTAGAGCCGGGTAACACTGAAGCTTTCTTT. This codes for CASSLEPGNTEAFF.